Below are 22 T cell receptor beta chains sequenced from a single sample in a study of cytomegalovirus exposure and HLA in healthy donors. Assay used: immunoSEQ multiplex PCR; TCRdb lists only in-frame clones, some missing. The table lists tens of thousands of clones, over 90% of them singletons. Sequenced: PBMCs. The source is a woman between 18 and 29 years old in good health and CMV-seropositive.

The chain carries TRBV7-8 and TRBJ2-7; 10 nucleotides agree with TRBD1. V dropped 3 bases and J dropped 1; count of bases not matched to a gene: 9. The germline V gene encodes CDR1 SGHVS and CDR2 FQNEAQ. The CDR3 extends over 17 amino acids. The CDR3 spells CASSFGTGDQKSYEQYF. In nucleotides, the CDR3 is TGTGCCAGCAGCTTTGGGACAGGGGACCAAAAATCCTACGAGCAGTACTTC.

The J gene is TRBJ2-7, the V gene TRBV6-1; 9 bases map to TRBD2. Germline CDR1 and CDR2: MNHNS and SASEGT. The CDR3 length is 16 residues. After removal of 2 bases from V and 0 bases from J, the junction contained 5 bases not matched to a gene. The CDR3 DNA reads TGTGCCAGCAGTGAAAATAGCGGGGGAGGCTCCTACGAGCAGTACTTC. Its translation: CASSENSGGGSYEQYF.

The chain carries TRBV5-6 and TRBJ2-7, with 9 bases aligning to TRBD1. The CDR3 is made up of 12 amino acids. The germline V gene has CDR1 SGHDT and CDR2 YYEEEE. J lost 4 bases, V lost 5 bases, and 1 base had no gene match. DNA of the CDR3: TGTGCCAGCAGTGACAGGGGGTACGAGCAGTACTTC. It is translated as CASSDRGYEQYF.

The chain links TRBV29-1 to TRBJ1-2; unclear D gene. The CDR3 length is 13 residues. Germline V lookup: CDR1 SQVTM, CDR2 ANQGSEA. V lost 5 bases and J lost 0, with 10 bases in between. DNA of the CDR3: TGCAGCGTTTACTGGGAGACTAACTATGGCTACACCTTC. It codes for CSVYWETNYGYTF.

A single count supports this clone. V and J are TRBV14 and TRBJ2-5; 13 bases are a match to TRBD2. Per germline, CDR1 SGHDN and CDR2 FVKESK. The CDR3 totals 17 residues. V trimming: 0 bases; J trimming: 2 bases; junction bases outside the gene matches: 3. For the CDR3, the DNA is TGTGCCAGCAGCCAAGATTTGGGACTAGCGGGACAAGAGACCCAGTACTTC. Translating gives CASSQDLGLAGQETQYF.

V gene TRBV7-2 combines with J gene TRBJ1-5; a possible D gene is TRBD1 (5 bases). In germline, CDR1 is SGHTA, CDR2 FQGNSA. CDR3 length equals 16 residues. Trimming removed 0 bases from V and 3 bases from J, with 12 bases in between. The CDR3 DNA sequence: TGTGCCAGCAGCTTAGCGGGGCAGGGAACCAATCAGCCCCAGCATTTT. This codes for CASSLAGQGTNQPQHF. Supplemented by reference TRBV7-2 and TRBJ1-5, the full variable domain reads GAGVSQSPSNKVTEKGKDVELRCDPISGHTALYWYRQSLGQGLEFLIYFQGNSAPDKSGLPSDRFSAERTGGSVSTLTIQRTQQEDSAVYLCASSLAGQGTNQPQHFGDGTRLSIL.

The V gene is TRBV6-5, the J gene TRBJ2-2, with a possible D match to TRBD2 (5 bases). Trimming removed 7 bases from V and 5 bases from J, with 8 bases in between. The CDR3 runs to 12 residues. CDR1 and CDR2 from the germline V gene are MNHEY and SVGAGI. The DNA for the CDR3 is TGTGCCAGCACAAGGGAGACCGGGGAGCTGTTTTTT. This translates into CASTRETGELFF.

The chain employs TRBV18 and TRBJ1-4; 10 bases align to TRBD1. The CDR3 sequence is 17 residues long. After removal of 5 bases from V and 10 bases from J, the junction contained 16 bases not matched to a gene. In germline, CDR1 is KGHSH, CDR2 LQKENI. Here the CDR3 reads CASSSLPSGTGDGKLFF. The CDR3, as DNA: TGTGCCAGCTCATCCTTACCCTCCGGGACAGGGGACGGAAAACTGTTTTTT. Full variable domain (missing parts from reference TRBV18 and TRBJ1-4): NAGVMQNPRHLVRRRGQEARLRCSPMKGHSHVYWYRQLPEEGLKFMVYLQKENIIDESGMPKERFSAEFPKEGPSILRIQQVVRGDSAAYFCASSSLPSGTGDGKLFFGSGTQLSVL.

J is TRBJ2-1 and V is TRBV27; TRBD1 matches at 8 bases. Looked up from germline, CDR1 is MNHEY and CDR2 is SMNVEV (reference sequence). CDR3 length: 15 residues. J gave up 6 bases and V 7 bases, and 11 bases lay outside the gene matches. Here the CDR3 DNA reads TGTGCCAGCATCCCGTCAGGGGGCGTTATCAATGAGCAGTTCTTC. Translating gives CASIPSGGVINEQFF.

V and J are TRBV18 and TRBJ1-2; D gene uncertain. V lost 3 bases, J lost 1 base, and 9 bases lay in between. Looked up from germline, CDR1 is KGHSH and CDR2 is LQKENI. The CDR3 is 14 amino acids. The CDR3 sequence: CASSPENYNYGYTF. The CDR3 nucleotides are TGTGCCAGCTCACCGGAGAACTATAACTATGGCTACACCTTC.

The rearrangement links TRBV5-1 to TRBJ2-1; 14 bases are a match to TRBD2. The CDR3 is 16 residues long. The junction had 12 bases not matched to a gene; V was cut back by 4 bases and J by 12 bases. Germline-derived CDR1 and CDR2 are SGHRS and YFSETQ. CDR3 in DNA: TGCGCCAGCAGCGAGGCCCCGGGACTAGCGGGAGAGGGGCAGTTCTTC. This encodes CASSEAPGLAGEGQFF.

The chain is built from TRBV18 and TRBJ1-1, with TRBD1 as a possible D gene (6 bases). V was trimmed by 4 bases and J by 5 bases, leaving 14 bases between them. The CDR3 spans 14 residues. Germline values: CDR1 KGHSH, CDR2 LQKENI. CDR3 nucleotides: TGTGCCAGCTCACTGTCAGGGGTTGGGACTGAAGCTTTCTTT. Its translation: CASSLSGVGTEAFF. Drawing the rest from reference TRBV18 and TRBJ1-1, the complete variable domain is NAGVMQNPRHLVRRRGQEARLRCSPMKGHSHVYWYRQLPEEGLKFMVYLQKENIIDESGMPKERFSAEFPKEGPSILRIQQVVRGDSAAYFCASSLSGVGTEAFFGQGTRLTVV.

J is TRBJ2-3 and V is TRBV2, with 14 bases identical to TRBD2. The germline gives CDR1 SNHLY, CDR2 FYNNEI. The CDR3 contains 19 residues. After removal of 5 bases from V and 0 bases from J, the junction contained 10 bases not matched to a gene. The CDR3 DNA is TGTGCCAGCAGTACCGAGACTAGCGGGAGGGCATCTAGCACAGATACGCAGTATTTT. Translation: CASSTETSGRASSTDTQYF.

The chain combines TRBV7-2 with TRBJ1-2; possibly TRBD1 for D (5 bases). Germline CDR1 SGHTA, CDR2 FQGNSA. The CDR3 loop spans 15 amino acids. V was cut by 5 bases and J by 0 bases, with 13 bases left in between. The CDR3 sequence is CASSPTRDPNYGYTF. For the CDR3, the DNA is TGTGCCAGCAGCCCCACCAGGGATCCTAACTATGGCTACACCTTC.

The chain employs TRBV15 and TRBJ1-5; D is uncertain. The CDR3 is 14 residues long. Looked up from germline, CDR1 is LNHNV and CDR2 is YYDKDF (reference sequence). The V end was cut by 0 bases, the J end by 7 bases, with 10 bases between. The CDR3 region is CATSRDSQVQPQHF. For the CDR3, the DNA is TGTGCCACCAGCAGAGATTCGCAGGTCCAGCCCCAGCATTTT.

V gene TRBV21-1 combines with J gene TRBJ2-1; TRBD1 reflects the table's D call only, with no check against the DNA. TRBV21-1 constitutes a pseudogene. The CDR3 has 14 residues. DNA of the CDR3: TGTGCCAGCAGCACCCGGGACAGCTACAATGAGCAGTTCTTC. Translating it yields CASSTRDSYNEQFF.

CDR3 coding DNA: TGTGCCAGCAGTGAATATTCTACAGGGCTGGCTGGGGCCAACGTCCTGACTTTC. This sequence encodes CASSEYSTGLAGANVLTF. The chain links TRBV25-1 to TRBJ2-6; possibly TRBD1 for D (6 bases). CDR3 size: 18 residues. Trimming removed 0 bases from V and 2 bases from J, with 14 bases in between. Looked up from germline, CDR1 is MGHDK and CDR2 is SYGVNS.

The chain joins TRBV27 to TRBJ2-7; a weak D match, TRBD1 (5 bases). CDR1 MNHEY and CDR2 SMNVEV come from the germline V gene (reference sequence). The length of the CDR3 is 15 residues. V dropped 6 bases and J dropped 7 bases, with 22 bases sitting between them. The CDR3, as DNA: TGTGCCAGCAGGGCCAGGGAAGCCAAGGGGTGGGAGCAGTACTTC. It yields the protein CASRAREAKGWEQYF.

The chain links TRBV7-9 to TRBJ2-7, with TRBD1 matching 9 bases. From germline, CDR1 is SEHNR and CDR2 FQNEAQ (reference sequence). This CDR3 region has 15 residues. V shed 5 bases and J 3 bases; nucleotides not matched to a gene: 8. In DNA form, the CDR3 reads TGTGCCAGCAGCCCGGGACAGGGCTGGGTCTACGAGCAGTACTTC. This codes for CASSPGQGWVYEQYF.

The chain carries TRBV19 and TRBJ2-5, with D perhaps TRBD2 (6 bases). Germline V gives CDR1 LNHDA, CDR2 SQIVND (reference sequence). The CDR3 is 16 residues long. V was cut by 5 bases and J by 2 bases, with 18 bases left in between. The CDR3 DNA is TGTGCCAGTAGTCTCAGAGGGCTAGCGCTACAAGAGACCCAGTACTTC. This translates into CASSLRGLALQETQYF.

This clone was recorded only once. The chain joins TRBV28 to TRBJ2-3; a possible D gene is TRBD1 (6 bases). V lost 5 bases to trimming and J lost 2 bases, with 11 bases between them. This CDR3 region has 14 residues. The germline V gene encodes CDR1 MDHEN and CDR2 SYDVKM. For the CDR3, the DNA is TGTGCCAGCAGTCCTTGGACAGACACAGATACGCAGTATTTT. Residues: CASSPWTDTDTQYF.

The chain links TRBV14 to TRBJ2-2; 12 positions agree with TRBD2. CDR1 and CDR2 from the germline V gene are SGHDN and FVKESK. The CDR3 loop spans 19 amino acids. V was pared by 2 bases and J by 5 bases, with 12 bases of the junction left unmatched. The CDR3 coding sequence is TGTGCCAGCAGCCAAACTTATCCGACTAGCGGGAGTGGAACCGGGGAGCTGTTTTTT. Translating it yields CASSQTYPTSGSGTGELFF.